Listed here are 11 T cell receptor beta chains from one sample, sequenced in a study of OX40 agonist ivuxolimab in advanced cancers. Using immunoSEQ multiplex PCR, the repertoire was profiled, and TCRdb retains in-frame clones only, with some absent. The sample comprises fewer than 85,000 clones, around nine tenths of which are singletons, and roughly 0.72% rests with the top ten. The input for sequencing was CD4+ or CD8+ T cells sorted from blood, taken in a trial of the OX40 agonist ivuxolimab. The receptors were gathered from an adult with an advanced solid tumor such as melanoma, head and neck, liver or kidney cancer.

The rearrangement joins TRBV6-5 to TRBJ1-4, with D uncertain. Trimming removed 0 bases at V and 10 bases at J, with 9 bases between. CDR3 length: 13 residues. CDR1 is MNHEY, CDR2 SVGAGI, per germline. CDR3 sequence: CASSYSGFAKLFF. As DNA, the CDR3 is TGTGCCAGCAGTTACTCAGGGTTTGCAAAACTGTTTTTT.

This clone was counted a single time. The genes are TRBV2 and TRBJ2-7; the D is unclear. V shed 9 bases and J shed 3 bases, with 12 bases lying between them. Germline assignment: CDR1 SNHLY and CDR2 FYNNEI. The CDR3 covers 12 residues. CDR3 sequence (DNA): TGTGCCAGTACTCGGCAGGACTACGAGCAGTACTTC. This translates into CASTRQDYEQYF.

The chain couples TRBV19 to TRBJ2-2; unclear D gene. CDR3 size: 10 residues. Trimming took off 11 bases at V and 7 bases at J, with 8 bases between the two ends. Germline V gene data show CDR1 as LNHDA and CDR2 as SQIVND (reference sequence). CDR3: CAAGNGELFF. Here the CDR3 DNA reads TGTGCCGCAGGAAACGGGGAGCTGTTTTTT.

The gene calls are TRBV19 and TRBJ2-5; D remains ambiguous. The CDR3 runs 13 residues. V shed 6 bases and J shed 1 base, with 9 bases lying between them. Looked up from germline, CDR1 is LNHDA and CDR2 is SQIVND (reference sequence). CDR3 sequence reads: CASREGIQETQYF. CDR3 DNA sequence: TGTGCCAGTAGGGAAGGGATCCAAGAGACCCAGTACTTC.

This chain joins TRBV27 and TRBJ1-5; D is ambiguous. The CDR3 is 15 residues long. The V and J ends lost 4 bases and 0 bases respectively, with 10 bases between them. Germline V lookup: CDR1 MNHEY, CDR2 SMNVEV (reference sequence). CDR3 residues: CASSSFKGSNQPQHF. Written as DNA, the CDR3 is TGTGCCAGCAGTTCTTTTAAGGGTAGCAATCAGCCCCAGCATTTT.

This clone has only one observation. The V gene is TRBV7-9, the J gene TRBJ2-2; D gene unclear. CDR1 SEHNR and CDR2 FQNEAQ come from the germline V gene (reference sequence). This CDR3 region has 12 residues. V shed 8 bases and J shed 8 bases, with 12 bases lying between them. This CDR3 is CASVGPRGELFF. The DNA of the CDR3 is TGTGCCAGCGTGGGCCCCAGGGGGGAGCTGTTTTTT. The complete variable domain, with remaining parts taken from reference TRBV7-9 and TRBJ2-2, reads DTGVSQNPRHKITKRGQNVTFRCDPISEHNRLYWYRQTLGQGPEFLTYFQNEAQLEKSRLLSDRFSAERPKGSFSTLEIQRTEQGDSAMYLCASVGPRGELFFGEGSRLTVL.

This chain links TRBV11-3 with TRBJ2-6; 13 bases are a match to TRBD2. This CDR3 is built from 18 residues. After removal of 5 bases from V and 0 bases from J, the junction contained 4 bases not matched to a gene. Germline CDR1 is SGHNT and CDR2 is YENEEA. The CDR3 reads CASSQGLAGLSGANVLTF. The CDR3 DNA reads TGTGCCAGCAGCCAGGGACTAGCGGGACTCTCTGGGGCCAACGTCCTGACTTTC.

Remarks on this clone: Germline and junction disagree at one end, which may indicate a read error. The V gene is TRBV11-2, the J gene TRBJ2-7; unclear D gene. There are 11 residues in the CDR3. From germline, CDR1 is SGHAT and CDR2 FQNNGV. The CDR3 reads CASSLVRLPVF. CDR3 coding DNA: TGTGCCAGCAGCTTAGTTCGGCTCCCCGTTTTC. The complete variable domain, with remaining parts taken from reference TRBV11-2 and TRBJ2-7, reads EAGVAQSPRYKIIEKRQSVAFWCNPISGHATLYWYQQILGQGPKLLIQFQNNGVVDDSQLPKDRFSAERLKGVDSTLKIQPAKLEDSAVYLCASSLVRLPVFGPGTRLTVT.

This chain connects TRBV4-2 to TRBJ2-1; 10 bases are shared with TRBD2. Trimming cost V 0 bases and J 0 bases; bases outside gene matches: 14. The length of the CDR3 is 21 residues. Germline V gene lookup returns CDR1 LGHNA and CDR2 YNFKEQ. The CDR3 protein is CASSQDGPLLAGLSSYNEQFF. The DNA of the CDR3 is TGTGCCAGCAGCCAAGATGGTCCCCTACTAGCGGGGTTGAGCTCCTACAATGAGCAGTTCTTC.

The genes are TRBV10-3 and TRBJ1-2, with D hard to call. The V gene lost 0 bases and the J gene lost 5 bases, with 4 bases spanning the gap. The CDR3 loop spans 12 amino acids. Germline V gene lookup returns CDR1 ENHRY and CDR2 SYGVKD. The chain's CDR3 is CAISESGYGYTF. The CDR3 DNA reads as TGTGCCATCAGTGAGTCGGGGTATGGCTACACCTTC.

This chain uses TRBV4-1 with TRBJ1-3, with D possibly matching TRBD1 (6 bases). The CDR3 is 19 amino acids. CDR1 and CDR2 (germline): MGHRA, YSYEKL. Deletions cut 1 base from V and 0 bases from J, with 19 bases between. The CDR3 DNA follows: TGCGCCAGCAGCCAAGGCAGACAGGCTAGCTTTTACTCTGGAAACACCATATATTTT. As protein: CASSQGRQASFYSGNTIYF.